This TCR beta chain was obtained from a study of blood T cells in healthy people across ages. Next came a second PCR, run for about 7 to 12 cycles, which used a sample-barcoded 5' primer along with a J-beta primer mix. Every sample returned 2.5 million or more CDR3-containing paired-end reads. Using its own MiXCR run on the 5' RACE reads, TCRdb lists one record per CDR3 protein. The sample lists 1,100,000 or so distinct CDR3 sequences, 45% occurring once. Trimming removed 2 bases from V and 11 bases from J, with 21 bases in between. Germline CDR1 MNHEY, CDR2 SMNVEV (reference sequence). The CDR3 sequence is 15 residues long. Each of the donors had roughly 9.3 milliliters of peripheral blood drawn into EDTA-treated Vacutainer tubes. Each sample provided at least 5 micrograms of extracted total RNA.

The sequencing input was blood. This TCR was recovered from a woman aged 55 to 70 in good health. The chain combines TRBV27 with TRBJ2-5, with D possibly being TRBD2 (6 bases). The CDR3 reads CASSLTGTVTNEQYF. The DNA of the CDR3 is TGTGCCAGCAGTTTAACCGGGACTGTGACCAATGAGCAGTACTTC.